These 8 T cell receptor beta chains were all obtained from the same sample, sequenced in a study of cytomegalovirus exposure and HLA in healthy donors. Using immunoSEQ multiplex PCR, the repertoire was profiled, and TCRdb retains in-frame clones only, with some absent. This table has about 280,000 clones, 80% to 90% appearing once. The sequenced sample consisted of PBMCs. The receptors shown here come from a young woman in good health and CMV-seronegative.

This clone was counted between two and nine times. CDR3 sequence (DNA): TGTGCCAGCAGACCAGGACAGTCGTTCAATGAGCAGTTCTTC. Protein product: CASRPGQSFNEQFF. This chain links TRBV7-2 with TRBJ2-1, with D possibly TRBD1 on 6 matching bases. This CDR3 region has 14 residues. Trimming stripped 6 bases from V and 6 bases from J, with 15 bases between. Per germline, CDR1 SGHTA and CDR2 FQGNSA.

The chain carries TRBV5-1 and TRBJ2-5; 9 nucleotides line up with TRBD1. The CDR3 consists of 15 residues. Germline V gene data show CDR1 as SGHRS and CDR2 as YFSETQ. V dropped 0 bases and J dropped 5; count of bases not matched to a gene: 5. CDR3 sequence reads: CASSLGDRVAETQYF. The DNA for the CDR3 is TGCGCCAGCAGCTTGGGGGACAGGGTGGCGGAGACCCAGTACTTC.

The chain recombines TRBV10-2 with TRBJ2-3; perhaps TRBD1 as D (5 bases). Germline assignment: CDR1 WSHSY and CDR2 SAAADI. Trimming removed 9 bases at V and 4 bases at J, with 14 bases between. The CDR3 length is 13 residues. CDR3: CASRGRMADTQYF. The CDR3 bases are TGCGCCAGTAGGGGAAGGATGGCAGATACGCAGTATTTT.

The chain joins TRBV27 to TRBJ2-3; TRBD2 is a possible D gene (6 bases). Deletions cut 6 bases from V and 0 bases from J, with 10 bases between. Per germline, CDR1 MNHEY and CDR2 SMNVEV (reference sequence). This CDR3 is 14 amino acids long. The CDR3 loop is CASRLGGSTDTQYF. The CDR3 nucleotides read TGTGCCAGCAGACTCGGGGGTAGCACAGATACGCAGTATTTT.

J is TRBJ1-3 and V is TRBV6-1, with D perhaps matching TRBD1 (6 bases). CDR1 MNHNS and CDR2 SASEGT come from the germline V gene. CDR3 length: 14 residues. V lost 6 bases and J lost 1, with 10 bases in between. Written as DNA, the CDR3 is TGTGCCAGCAGGGACCAGGGGTCTGGAAACACCATATATTTT. Translated: CASRDQGSGNTIYF.

The genes are TRBV19 and TRBJ1-1, with 8 nucleotides matching TRBD1. Losses at the gene ends were 4 bases for V and 4 bases for J; bases not matched to a gene: 2. This CDR3 contains 13 residues. The germline CDR1 and CDR2 sequences are LNHDA and SQIVND (reference sequence). This CDR3 is CASSTTGGTEAFF. The CDR3 DNA is TGTGCCAGTAGTACCACAGGGGGCACTGAAGCTTTCTTT.

The chain couples TRBV11-2 to TRBJ1-1; D gene unclear. V lost 5 bases and J 1 base, leaving 8 bases between the germline ends. CDR3 length: 13 residues. Germline assignment: CDR1 SGHAT and CDR2 FQNNGV. The CDR3 loop is CASSHGRNTEAFF. CDR3 sequence (DNA): TGTGCCAGCAGCCATGGGAGGAACACTGAAGCTTTCTTT.

The rearrangement joins TRBV2 to TRBJ2-7, with D possibly TRBD1 on 5 matching bases. The CDR3 has 14 residues. Per the germline V gene, CDR1 is SNHLY and CDR2 is FYNNEI. The V and J ends lost 8 bases and 2 bases respectively, with 16 bases between them. CDR3 DNA: TGTGCCAGCGTGGTTTCGGACACCCCCTACGAGCAGTACTTC. Translating it yields CASVVSDTPYEQYF.